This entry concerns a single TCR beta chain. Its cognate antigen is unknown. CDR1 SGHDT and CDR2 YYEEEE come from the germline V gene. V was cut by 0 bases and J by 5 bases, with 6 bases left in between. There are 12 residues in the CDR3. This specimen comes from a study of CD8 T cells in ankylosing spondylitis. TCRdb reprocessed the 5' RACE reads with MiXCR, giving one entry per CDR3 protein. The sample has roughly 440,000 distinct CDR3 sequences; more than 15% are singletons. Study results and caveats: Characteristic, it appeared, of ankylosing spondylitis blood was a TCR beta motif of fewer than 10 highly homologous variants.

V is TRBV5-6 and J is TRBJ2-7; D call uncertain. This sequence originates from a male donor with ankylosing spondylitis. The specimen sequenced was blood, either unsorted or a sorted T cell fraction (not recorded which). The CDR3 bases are TGTGCCAGCAGCTTGGAGCCCAACGAGCAGTACTTC. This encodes CASSLEPNEQYF.